Here is one T cell receptor (beta chain) with its context. Clones were sequenced by immunoSEQ multiplex PCR, and TCRdb holds only the in-frame ones, with some missing. The sample lists 250,000 to 300,000 clones, approximately 85% occurring once. This specimen comes from a study of blood T cell repertoires in COVID-19. CDR1 is SGDLS and CDR2 is YYNGEE in the germline V gene. The V and J ends lost 2 bases and 10 bases, in that order; junction bases with no gene match: 6. The CDR3 loop spans 14 amino acids. V gene TRBV9 combines with J gene TRBJ2-1; 10 bases fit TRBD2. The receptor's source is a woman in her 70s with acute or convalescent COVID-19. The material sequenced was peripheral blood. The CDR3 loop is CASSVSSGGREQFF. The CDR3, as DNA: TGTGCCAGCAGCGTCTCTAGCGGGGGAAGGGAGCAGTTCTTC. Variable domain in full (rest from reference TRBV9 and TRBJ2-1): DSGVTQTPKHLITATGQRVTLRCSPRSGDLSVYWYQQSLDQGLQFLIQYYNGEERAKGNILERFSAQQFPDLHSELNLSSLELGDSALYFCASSVSSGGREQFFGPGTRLTVL.